The rows below give T cell receptor beta chains drawn from one sample of a study of T cell repertoires and HLA-DP antigens. These receptors have no identified antigens. TCRdb keeps only in-frame clones here, not all; method: immunoSEQ multiplex PCR. The sample consists of about 73,000 clones, around 77% of them appearing once. The material sequenced was CD4+ T cells from PBMCs. Every receptor here comes from a man aged 55 to 70 in good health and CMV-seronegative. Both conserved end residues are part of each CDR3. Each record gives: clone size, D gene, V gene, J gene, CDR3 DNA, CDR3 protein. A D gene is named only where the DNA matches it firmly. Clone size is shown for a subset of rows, as once, few, many or a class of expanded clone.

-	-	TRBV30	TRBJ1-3	TGTGCCTGGAGTGTGAGTGGCGGAAACACCATATATTTT	CAWSVSGGNTIYF
-	-	TRBV21-1	TRBJ1-1	TGTGCCAGGGGTCACCAGGGCCCAGAAGGGATGAACACTGAAGCTTTCTTT	CARGHQGPEGMNTEAFF
few	-	TRBV6-5	TRBJ1-2	TGTGCCAGCAGTTTGGCCAGGGAATATGGCTACACCTTC	CASSLAREYGYTF
-	-	TRBV28	TRBJ1-2	TGTGCCAGCAGTTTACTCAGCTACAACTATGGCTACACCTTC	CASSLLSYNYGYTF
once	TRBD1	TRBV9	TRBJ2-4	TGTGCCAGCAGCGCAGGACAGGGGCGAGCGGGTGAAAACATTCAGTACTTC	CASSAGQGRAGENIQYF
few	-	TRBV6-5	TRBJ1-1	TGTGCCAGCAGTTACTCGCCCAGGGCAACTGAAGCTTTCTTT	CASSYSPRATEAFF
medium-sized	-	TRBV11-2	TRBJ1-3	TGTGCCAGCAGCTACGCCCGGAAGTCGGGAAACACCATATATTTT	CASSYARKSGNTIYF
few	-	TRBV6-6	TRBJ1-1	TGTGCCAGCAGTTACTCAGGCAGGCCAAACACTGAAGCTTTCTTT	CASSYSGRPNTEAFF
-	-	TRBV6-5	TRBJ1-2	TGTGCCAGCAGGGGGTCACCCAACTATGGCTACACCTTC	CASRGSPNYGYTF
once	-	TRBV10-3	TRBJ2-3	TGTGCCATCAGTGTGGGCGGAGGGAGCACAGATACGCAGTATTTT	CAISVGGGSTDTQYF
-	-	TRBV27	TRBJ2-1	TGTGCCAGCAGTACCGGGGCGAGCCGGGGACAATCTTCGAATGAGCAGTTCTTC	CASSTGASRGQSSNEQFF
-	TRBD1	TRBV7-9	TRBJ1-2	TGTAGCACAGGGGGCAGGAACTATGGCTACACCTTC	CSTGGRNYGYTF
-	-	TRBV29-1	TRBJ1-1	TGCAGCGTTGCCTCGACGGTCAACACTGAAGCTTTCTTT	CSVASTVNTEAFF
-	TRBD1	TRBV28	TRBJ1-1	TGTGCCAGCACCCCAAGGGGGCAGGGTGACACTGAAGCTTTCTTT	CASTPRGQGDTEAFF
-	-	TRBV5-1	TRBJ2-5	TGCGCCAGCAGCTCCATCGGAATATTCCAAGAGACCCAGTACTTC	CASSSIGIFQETQYF
-	TRBD2	TRBV28	TRBJ2-7	TGTGCCAGCACCCCAGCGGGGAGATGGAGCTACGAGCAGTACTTC	CASTPAGRWSYEQYF
-	TRBD2	TRBV2	TRBJ2-7	TGTGCCAGCAGTACTAGCGGGGATACCTACGAGCAGTACTTC	CASSTSGDTYEQYF
-	-	TRBV5-8	TRBJ2-2	TGTGCCAGCAGCCCGACGAAACTAGCAACCTCCACCGGGGAGCTGTTTTTT	CASSPTKLATSTGELFF
-	-	TRBV20-1	TRBJ2-3	TGCAGTGCTGGGCGGCCAGATACGCAGTATTTT	CSAGRPDTQYF
-	-	TRBV30	TRBJ2-1	TGTGCCTGGAGTCAGGGCCCACCCAGGAATGAGCAGTTCTTC	CAWSQGPPRNEQFF
-	TRBD1	TRBV10-3	TRBJ2-7	TGTGCCATCAGTGAGTCCAGGGGGAGAGGGTTCTACGAGCAGTACTTC	CAISESRGRGFYEQYF
-	-	TRBV29-1	TRBJ2-4	TGCAGCGGGACGGACAGTCAAGGTCTCGCCAAAAACATTCAGTACTTC	CSGTDSQGLAKNIQYF
-	-	TRBV7-2	TRBJ2-7	TGTGCCAGCAGCTTAGCTTACGCCTACGAGCAGTACTTC	CASSLAYAYEQYF
-	-	TRBV7-9	TRBJ1-2	TGTGCCAGCAGCTTTAACTACCGGGATGGCTACACCTTC	CASSFNYRDGYTF
-	TRBD1	TRBV6-6	TRBJ1-4	TGTGCCAGCAGTTACCGGGCAGGGGGAATTAATGAAAAACTGTTTTTT	CASSYRAGGINEKLFF
-	-	TRBV29-1	TRBJ2-5	TGCAGCGTTCGCCCACATGGAGGCCTTGAGACCCAGTACTTC	CSVRPHGGLETQYF